Listed here are 9 T cell receptor beta chains from one sample, sequenced in a study of siplizumab effects on memory and regulatory T cells (dated by TCRdb to the late 2010s). Library construction relied on the immunoSEQ multiplex PCR assay. TCRdb retrieved this table from immuneACCESS and kept in-frame rearrangements only. Not all clones are present; in checked studies, unresolved V genes account for under half, and no reason is known for the remainder. Counted in this sample were about 100,000 clones; 85% to 95% of them appeared once. Together, the top ten hold 12% of the sample. Sequences were obtained from non-Treg CD4+ T cells sorted from blood. In light of the paper, this sample's cell subset or site label describes: FACS-sorted unstimulated CD4+ non-regulatory T cells. The receptors were sampled from a human donor in good health.

This chain uses TRBV27 with TRBJ2-7; weak D call: TRBD1 (6 bases). This CDR3 has 13 amino acids. The ends were cut back, 4 bases at V and 4 bases at J, with 11 bases in the middle. Germline V gene sequence: CDR1 MNHEY, CDR2 SMNVEV (reference sequence). This CDR3 reads CASSSSGVYEQYF. The DNA of the CDR3 is TGTGCCAGCAGTTCCTCAGGGGTTTACGAGCAGTACTTC.

The chain combines TRBV29-1 with TRBJ1-1; a possible D gene is TRBD1 (5 bases). In germline, CDR1 is SQVTM, CDR2 ANQGSEA. The CDR3 consists of 12 residues. The V and J ends lost 2 bases and 1 base respectively, with 5 bases between them. The CDR3 sequence is CSVETGNTEAFF. The CDR3 nucleotides are TGCAGCGTTGAAACAGGGAACACTGAAGCTTTCTTT.

The rearrangement links TRBV6-5 to TRBJ1-3; D remains ambiguous. With 6 bases removed from V and 4 bases from J, the gap between germline ends came to 4 bases. Per the germline V gene, CDR1 is MNHEY and CDR2 is SVGAGI. This CDR3 region has 11 residues. CDR3 DNA sequence: TGTGCCAGCAGCAGAGGAAACACCATATATTTT. Amino acid sequence: CASSRGNTIYF.

The J gene is TRBJ2-2, the V gene TRBV6-6; D not certain. V lost 7 bases, J lost 9 bases, and 12 bases lay in between. Germline assignment: CDR1 MNHNY and CDR2 SVGAGI (reference sequence). This CDR3 has 12 amino acids. CDR3: CASTKRVWELFF. The CDR3, as DNA: TGTGCCAGCACCAAAAGAGTCTGGGAGCTGTTTTTT.

This clone was counted a single time. This chain connects TRBV28 to TRBJ1-1, with 7 bases that match TRBD1. Germline-derived CDR1 and CDR2 are MDHEN and SYDVKM. This CDR3 region has 16 residues. V lost 9 bases, J lost 11 bases, and 24 bases stayed unmatched. Here the CDR3 reads CASIGRTGASYRRAFF. The CDR3 DNA reads TGTGCCAGTATCGGCCGGACAGGTGCGTCGTATCGTCGGGCTTTCTTT.

A single count supports this clone. The chain links TRBV12-5 to TRBJ1-5, with D possibly TRBD1 on 5 matching bases. Per germline, CDR1 LGHNT and CDR2 FRNRAP. Between the trimmed V and J ends, which lost 7 bases and 0 bases, there was a span of 13 bases. The CDR3 length is 15 residues. The CDR3 bases are TGTGCTAGTGCCCCCCGGACACTTAGCAATCAGCCCCAGCATTTT. Encoded protein: CASAPRTLSNQPQHF.

This clone has a single count. The rearrangement uses TRBV5-8 and TRBJ2-1, with 10 bases lining up with TRBD2. Germline trimming cut 4 bases from V and 6 bases from J; bases unmatched to any gene: 10. Germline loops: CDR1 SGHTS, CDR2 YDEGEE. The CDR3 has 16 amino acids. CDR3 in amino acids: CASSRWASGRRNEQFF. The CDR3 DNA sequence: TGTGCCAGCAGCCGGTGGGCTAGCGGGAGACGCAATGAGCAGTTCTTC.

The chain carries TRBV11-3 and TRBJ2-3, with no clear D. Germline V gives CDR1 SGHNT, CDR2 YENEEA. The CDR3 consists of 12 residues. V was shortened by 3 bases and J by 4 bases, with 5 bases between the two germline ends. This CDR3 reads CASSFRPDTQYF. DNA for the CDR3: TGTGCCAGCAGCTTCCGACCAGATACGCAGTATTTT.

The chain is built from TRBV28 and TRBJ2-1; 7 bases line up with TRBD2. J was trimmed by 5 bases and V by 5 bases; bases with no gene match: 12. This CDR3 has 16 amino acids. CDR1 and CDR2 from the germline V gene are MDHEN and SYDVKM. CDR3 nucleotide sequence: TGTGCCAGCAGTCCGCACGGGACTAACGCCCACAATGAGCAGTTCTTC. Its protein is CASSPHGTNAHNEQFF.